This T cell receptor beta chain was observed in a study of cytomegalovirus exposure and HLA in healthy donors. This CDR3 region has 17 residues. From germline, CDR1 is MGHRA and CDR2 YSYEKL. Germline trimming cut 0 bases from V and 1 base from J; bases unmatched to any gene: 4. This clone was counted only a few times. Primers: 60 Vbeta forward and 13 Jbeta reverse. Some clones are missing from TCRdb's copy, which holds only in-frame ones; the method was immunoSEQ multiplex PCR. The table shows approximately 120,000 clones, with approximately 87% occurring only once. The chain employs TRBV4-1 and TRBJ2-1; TRBD1 matches 9 bases. This receptor was identified in a man between 18 and 35 years old in good health and CMV-seropositive. What was sequenced was PBMCs. As DNA, the CDR3 is TGCGCCAGCAGCCAAGATCAGGGGACAGGGTCCTACAATGAGCAGTTCTTC. Its translation is CASSQDQGTGSYNEQFF.